These 19 T cell receptor beta chains were all obtained from the same sample, sequenced in a study of cytomegalovirus exposure and HLA in healthy donors. Primers: 60 Vbeta forward and 13 Jbeta reverse. Assay used: immunoSEQ multiplex PCR; TCRdb lists only in-frame clones, some missing. The sample lists over 100,000 clones, about 9.2% seen once, with 6.5% to 9% in the top ten. Sequenced material: PBMCs. Every receptor here comes from a woman in her 40s in good health and CMV-seropositive.

This clone was detected a few times. V usage is TRBV5-6 and J usage is TRBJ1-5, with a tentative D call TRBD1 (5 bases). Germline CDR1 reads SGHDT; CDR2 reads YYEEEE. CDR3 length equals 17 residues. Trimming cost V 2 bases and J 2 bases, with 17 bases left between them. The CDR3 DNA is TGTGCCAGCAGCTTTGCAGGGTTGTCCCCCCGCAATCAGCCCCAGCATTTT. It specifies CASSFAGLSPRNQPQHF.

This clone was detected a few times. The chain carries TRBV10-3 and TRBJ1-6; D remains unclear. This CDR3 spans 13 amino acids. Between the trimmed V and J ends, which lost 6 bases and 7 bases, there was a span of 10 bases. The germline V gene encodes CDR1 ENHRY and CDR2 SYGVKD. The CDR3 DNA follows: TGTGCCATCAGAGGTGGAGGGAATTCACCCCTCCACTTT. Translated, it gives CAIRGGGNSPLHF.

J is TRBJ1-3 and V is TRBV5-1; D unresolved. The CDR3 runs 14 residues. The ends were cut back, 2 bases at V and 0 bases at J, with 6 bases in the middle. CDR1 SGHRS and CDR2 YFSETQ come from the germline V gene. CDR3 sequence: CASSLAASGNTIYF. In nucleotides, the CDR3 is TGCGCCAGCAGCTTAGCGGCCTCTGGAAACACCATATATTTT. Drawing the rest from reference TRBV5-1 and TRBJ1-3, the complete variable domain is KAGVTQTPRYLIKTRGQQVTLSCSPISGHRSVSWYQQTPGQGLQFLFEYFSETQRNKGNFPGRFSGRQFSNSRSEMNVSTLELGDSALYLCASSLAASGNTIYFGEGSWLTVV.

This clone was recorded a few times. The chain uses TRBV7-9 and TRBJ2-1; weak D call: TRBD1 (5 bases). V was trimmed by 1 base and J by 9 bases, leaving 16 bases between them. Germline lookup yields CDR1 SEHNR and CDR2 FQNEAQ (reference sequence). CDR3 length: 15 amino acids. The CDR3 here is CASSLGRQGEGEQFF. The CDR3 DNA sequence: TGTGCCAGCAGCTTAGGTCGGCAGGGTGAAGGTGAGCAGTTCTTC.

The V gene is TRBV7-2, the J gene TRBJ1-2; 7 bases fit TRBD1. CDR1 is SGHTA, CDR2 FQGNSA, per germline. This CDR3 contains 16 residues. V lost 5 bases and J lost 4; bases outside the gene matches: 13. The CDR3 bases are TGTGCCAGCAGCCCTCAATTCGCTGACAGGGTCTATGGCTACACCTTC. The encoded protein is CASSPQFADRVYGYTF.

The J gene is TRBJ1-4, the V gene TRBV4-3; D is uncertain. The V gene's germline CDR1 is LGHNA and CDR2 YSLEER. Trimming removed 1 base at V and 10 bases at J, with 19 bases between. The CDR3 length is 16 residues. The CDR3 DNA reads TGCGCCAGCAGCCAAGGGTTTAGAACGACAAAGGCAAAACTGTTTTTT. It specifies CASSQGFRTTKAKLFF.

V is TRBV19 and J is TRBJ1-1; a possible D gene is TRBD1 (5 bases). Germline-derived CDR1 and CDR2 are LNHDA and SQIVND (reference sequence). The V end was cut by 4 bases, the J end by 7 bases, with 16 bases between. The CDR3 has 14 amino acids. The CDR3 is CASSTDSYQGEAFF. The CDR3 coding sequence is TGTGCCAGTAGTACCGATTCTTATCAGGGTGAAGCTTTCTTT.

This clone occurred a few times. This chain links TRBV23-1 with TRBJ1-2; unclear D gene. TRBV23-1 is treated as an ORF (open reading frame) with a function not yet certain. CDR3 length: 14 residues. V lost 0 bases and J 8 bases, leaving 13 bases between the germline ends. Written as DNA, the CDR3 is TGCGCCAGCAGTCAATCGAGGCAGCTCTCCGGCTACACCTTC. Encoded protein: CASSQSRQLSGYTF.

V is TRBV25-1 and J is TRBJ1-6; no firm D call. V lost 1 base to trimming and J lost 7 bases, with 5 bases between them. The CDR3 sequence is 13 residues long. CDR1 and CDR2 from the germline V gene are MGHDK and SYGVNS. The CDR3 is CASSESPNSPLHF. CDR3 sequence (DNA): TGTGCCAGCAGTGAATCCCCAAATTCACCCCTCCACTTT.

The table lists this clone with a few counts. The rearrangement links TRBV27 to TRBJ1-1; TRBD1 matches 10 bases. CDR3 length: 14 residues. The trim removed 5 bases at V and 4 bases at J, leaving 4 bases unmatched. The V gene's germline CDR1 is MNHEY and CDR2 SMNVEV (reference sequence). This chain's CDR3 is CASSPRTGGTEAFF. The CDR3 DNA follows: TGTGCCAGCAGTCCCCGGACAGGGGGCACTGAAGCTTTCTTT.

This chain uses TRBV5-4 with TRBJ2-5; D might be TRBD2 (7 bases). The V gene lost 0 bases and the J gene lost 2 bases, with 11 bases spanning the gap. Per germline, CDR1 SGHNT and CDR2 YYREEE (reference sequence). This CDR3 comprises 15 residues. CDR3 protein: CASSLEGGQQETQYF. CDR3 nucleotides: TGTGCCAGCAGCTTGGAGGGGGGGCAACAAGAGACCCAGTACTTC. The full variable domain, with the rest looked up from reference TRBV5-4 and TRBJ2-5, is ETGVTQSPTHLIKTRGQQVTLRCSSQSGHNTVSWYQQALGQGPQFIFQYYREEENGRGNFPPRFSGLQFPNYSSELNVNALELDDSALYLCASSLEGGQQETQYFGPGTRLLVL.

The sample holds a few counts of this clone. The chain joins TRBV5-1 to TRBJ1-2, with 10 bases lining up with TRBD1. Germline CDR1 is SGHRS and CDR2 is YFSETQ. V trimming: 0 bases; J trimming: 8 bases; junction bases outside the gene matches: 4. This CDR3 comprises 14 residues. The CDR3 nucleotides read TGCGCCAGCAGCTTGGGACAGGGGGCCGAGGGCTACACCTTC. This translates into CASSLGQGAEGYTF.

V and J are TRBV10-3 and TRBJ1-2; no definite D call. The CDR3 length is 12 residues. Germline CDR1 is ENHRY and CDR2 is SYGVKD. The V gene lost 4 bases and the J gene lost 4 bases, with 7 bases spanning the gap. The CDR3 sequence is CAISGSSYGYTF. The CDR3 nucleotides read TGTGCCATCAGTGGGAGCTCCTATGGCTACACCTTC.

This clone was counted between two and nine times. The J gene is TRBJ1-5, the V gene TRBV5-1; the D is unclear. The V end lost 0 bases, the J end lost 0 bases, and 10 bases lay between the germline ends. Germline CDR1 is SGHRS and CDR2 is YFSETQ. This CDR3 has 16 residues. The CDR3 DNA follows: TGCGCCAGCAGCTTGGTGCCCCAGGATAGCAATCAGCCCCAGCATTTT. Translating it yields CASSLVPQDSNQPQHF.

V is TRBV5-1 and J is TRBJ2-4; maybe TRBD1 (5 bases). The V and J ends lost 0 bases and 5 bases respectively, with 12 bases between them. The CDR3 runs to 15 residues. CDR1 and CDR2 from the germline V gene are SGHRS and YFSETQ. As DNA, the CDR3 is TGCGCCAGCAGCTTGGTACCAGGGCGTGAAAACATTCAGTACTTC. This sequence encodes CASSLVPGRENIQYF.

This clone was picked up a small number of times. The chain couples TRBV2 to TRBJ1-6; 9 bases align to TRBD1. Germline V CDR1 and CDR2: SNHLY, FYNNEI. V gave up 6 bases and J gave up 7 bases; unmatched junction bases: 4. CDR3 length equals 14 residues. CDR3 in amino acids: CASSMDRGNSPLHF. The CDR3 region has the DNA TGTGCCAGCAGCATGGACAGGGGAAATTCACCCCTCCACTTT.

This clone has a handful of counts. CDR3 in DNA: TGCAGCGTTGACGATAGCGGGGCCCAAGAGACCCAGTACTTC. Its protein product is CSVDDSGAQETQYF. The chain recombines TRBV29-1 with TRBJ2-5; 8 bases fit TRBD2. This CDR3 contains 14 residues. With V trimmed by 3 bases and J by 1 base, 4 bases remained unmatched. CDR1 and CDR2 from the germline V gene are SQVTM and ANQGSEA.

This rearrangement joins TRBV2 to TRBJ2-1; D is perhaps TRBD1 (6 bases). Germline V gives CDR1 SNHLY, CDR2 FYNNEI. There are 14 residues in the CDR3. V lost 6 bases, J lost 6 bases, and 15 bases lay in between. The CDR3 DNA is TGTGCCAGCAGAGTTACAGGGTTGGGCAATGAGCAGTTCTTC. It codes for CASRVTGLGNEQFF.

A remark on this clone: This sample includes further DNA sequences coding for the same CDR3. The chain is built from TRBV6-4 and TRBJ1-6, with D unclear. Trimming shortened V by 3 bases and J by 6 bases, and 12 bases separated the two germline ends. CDR3 size: 15 residues. Germline CDR1 MRHNA, CDR2 SNTAGT. The CDR3 DNA sequence: TGTGCCAGCAGTGAAAGCCGGGGAATTAATTCACCCCTCCACTTT. Translated: CASSESRGINSPLHF.